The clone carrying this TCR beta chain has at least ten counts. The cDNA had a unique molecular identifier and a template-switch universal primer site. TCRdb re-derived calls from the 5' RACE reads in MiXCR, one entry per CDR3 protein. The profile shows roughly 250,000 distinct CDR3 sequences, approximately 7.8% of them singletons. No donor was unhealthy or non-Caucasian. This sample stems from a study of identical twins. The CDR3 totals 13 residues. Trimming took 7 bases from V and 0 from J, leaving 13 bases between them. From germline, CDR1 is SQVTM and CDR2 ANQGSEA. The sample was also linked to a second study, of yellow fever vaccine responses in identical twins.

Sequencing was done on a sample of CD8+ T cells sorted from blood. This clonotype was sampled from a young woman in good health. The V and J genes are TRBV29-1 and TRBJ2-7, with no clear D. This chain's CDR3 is CSAHDMYSYEQYF. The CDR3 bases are TGCAGCGCGCACGACATGTACTCCTACGAGCAGTACTTC.